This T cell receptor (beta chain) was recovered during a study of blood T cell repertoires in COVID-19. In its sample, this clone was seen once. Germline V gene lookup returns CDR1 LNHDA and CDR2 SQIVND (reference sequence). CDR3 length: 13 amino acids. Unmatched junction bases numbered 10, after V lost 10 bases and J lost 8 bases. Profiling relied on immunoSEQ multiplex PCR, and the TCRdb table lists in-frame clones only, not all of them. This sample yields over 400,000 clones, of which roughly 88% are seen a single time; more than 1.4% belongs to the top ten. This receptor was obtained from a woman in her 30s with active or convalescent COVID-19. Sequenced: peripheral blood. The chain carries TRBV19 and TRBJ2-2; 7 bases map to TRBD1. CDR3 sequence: CATKRGPSGELFF. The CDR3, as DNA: TGTGCCACCAAGAGGGGGCCCTCGGGGGAGCTGTTTTTT.